The source of this TCR beta chain is a study of T cell responses to AZD1222 COVID-19 vaccine. Remarks on this clone: Antigen: not known.

Whole-study findings and limits: Donors in the cohort were predominantly white British and more often female, and clonal diversity was possibly underestimated.

This CDR3 is 15 amino acids long. Losses at the gene ends were 4 bases for V and 3 bases for J; bases not matched to a gene: 7. Germline V lookup: CDR1 SGHRS, CDR2 YFSETQ. Only in-frame clones appear in the TCRdb table, and some are missing; sequencing was by immunoSEQ multiplex PCR. The data contain around 74,000 clones, 92% of them singletons. The receptor comes from an adult in good health. V and J are TRBV5-1 and TRBJ2-1, with 7 bases aligning to TRBD1. Sample: peripheral blood, taken on day 0 of MenACWY control vaccination. The DNA of the CDR3 is TGCGCCAGCAGCCGCGGCAGGGGGAGCTACAATGAGCAGTTCTTC. Residues: CASSRGRGSYNEQFF. Full variable domain (remainder filled in from reference TRBV5-1 and TRBJ2-1): KAGVTQTPRYLIKTRGQQVTLSCSPISGHRSVSWYQQTPGQGLQFLFEYFSETQRNKGNFPGRFSGRQFSNSRSEMNVSTLELGDSALYLCASSRGRGSYNEQFFGPGTRLTVL.